These 7 T cell receptor beta chains were sequenced from one sample in a study of T-cell reconstitution after alpha-beta-depleted transplantation in children listed by TCRdb under 2016. Library preparation used PCR. TCRdb names Illumina HiSeq 2500 as the instrument used. Molecular barcoding was employed in the preparation of TCR libraries, with unique molecular identifiers being used to normalize TCRbeta repertoire quantification. The raw public data were reprocessed by TCRdb itself: fastp quality trimming at Q25, MiXCR clonotype calling, in-frame beta chains only. Duplicate CDR3 protein sequences are folded into a single record with the most common DNA and genes. The sample profile shows some 240,000 distinct CDR3 sequences; approximately 9.9% of them were found once. About 4.9% of the sample is in the top ten clones. This specimen was PBMCs from the stem cell graft donor, taken from the stem cell graft. The receptors originated from a human donor who donated a stem cell graft to a child with SCID.

In this sample, this clonotype turned up a few times. The chain joins TRBV29-1 to TRBJ1-1; 9 bases agree with TRBD1. Germline trimming cut 6 bases from V and 1 base from J; bases unmatched to any gene: 6. Per the germline V gene, CDR1 is SQVTM and CDR2 is ANQGSEA. The CDR3 is 14 amino acids. CDR3 coding DNA: TGCAGCGTCACAGGGGGCACTTGGAACACTGAAGCTTTCTTT. It yields the protein CSVTGGTWNTEAFF. Based on the CDR3 plus reference TRBV29-1 and TRBJ1-1, the full variable domain is SAVISQKPSRDICQRGTSLTIQCQVDSQVTMMFWYRQQPGQSLTLIATANQGSEATYESGFVIDKFPISRPNLTFSTLTVSNMSPEDSSIYLCSVTGGTWNTEAFFGQGTRLTVV.

The rearrangement joins TRBV4-3 to TRBJ2-3, with a possible D match to TRBD1 (6 bases). Trimming took 0 bases from V and 0 from J, leaving 13 bases between them. Per germline, CDR1 LGHNA and CDR2 YSLEER. The CDR3 sequence is 17 residues long. CDR3 in DNA: TGCGCCAGCAGCCAAGATGTCCGGGACATTAGCACAGATACGCAGTATTTT. It translates to CASSQDVRDISTDTQYF.

This clonotype was found many times. This sequence joins TRBV5-1 and TRBJ2-7; D unclear. Germline V gives CDR1 SGHRS, CDR2 YFSETQ. Trimming removed 4 bases from V and 2 bases from J, with 10 bases in between. This CDR3 has 13 amino acids. The CDR3 protein is CASSQAATYEQYF. The CDR3 DNA reads as TGCGCCAGCAGCCAGGCCGCCACCTACGAGCAGTACTTC.

Many counts were recorded for this clonotype. The rearrangement joins TRBV29-1 to TRBJ1-2; tentative D call: TRBD1 (5 bases). Trimming shortened V by 5 bases and J by 1 base, and 11 bases separated the two germline ends. CDR1 and CDR2 from the germline V gene are SQVTM and ANQGSEA. There are 13 residues in the CDR3. CDR3 amino acids: CSVRGLGNYGYTF. In nucleotides, the CDR3 is TGCAGCGTTCGGGGCTTGGGTAACTATGGCTACACCTTC. Full variable domain (missing parts from reference TRBV29-1 and TRBJ1-2): SAVISQKPSRDICQRGTSLTIQCQVDSQVTMMFWYRQQPGQSLTLIATANQGSEATYESGFVIDKFPISRPNLTFSTLTVSNMSPEDSSIYLCSVRGLGNYGYTFGSGTRLTVV.

Points on this clonotype: It may be a read error: a sequence one base away is much more abundant. CDR3 DNA sequence: TGCGCCACCACCGGGACTAGCGGTATATACAATGAGCAGTTCTTC. It codes for CATTGTSGIYNEQFF. The J gene is TRBJ2-1, the V gene TRBV10-2; TRBD2 agrees at 11 bases. Losses at the gene ends were 10 bases for V and 4 bases for J; bases not matched to a gene: 9. The CDR3 runs to 15 residues. Germline V gives CDR1 WSHSY, CDR2 SAAADI.

This clonotype was recorded many times. This sequence joins TRBV9 and TRBJ1-2; 9 bases are a match to TRBD1. Per the germline V gene, CDR1 is SGDLS and CDR2 is YYNGEE. CDR3 length equals 14 residues. With V trimmed by 1 base and J by 8 bases, 6 bases remained unmatched. CDR3 sequence (DNA): TGTGCCAGCAGCGTACAACAGGGGGCCCAAGGCTACACCTTC. It yields the protein CASSVQQGAQGYTF.

This clonotype was seen many times. The J gene is TRBJ2-3, the V gene TRBV13, with TRBD2 matching 8 bases. Germline V gene data show CDR1 as PRHDT and CDR2 as FYEKMQ (reference sequence). Unmatched junction bases numbered 10, after V lost 4 bases and J lost 1 base. This CDR3 has 17 amino acids. Here the CDR3 DNA reads TGTGCCAGCAGCTCCTTATCATCGACTAGCGGCACAGATACGCAGTATTTT. It translates to CASSSLSSTSGTDTQYF.